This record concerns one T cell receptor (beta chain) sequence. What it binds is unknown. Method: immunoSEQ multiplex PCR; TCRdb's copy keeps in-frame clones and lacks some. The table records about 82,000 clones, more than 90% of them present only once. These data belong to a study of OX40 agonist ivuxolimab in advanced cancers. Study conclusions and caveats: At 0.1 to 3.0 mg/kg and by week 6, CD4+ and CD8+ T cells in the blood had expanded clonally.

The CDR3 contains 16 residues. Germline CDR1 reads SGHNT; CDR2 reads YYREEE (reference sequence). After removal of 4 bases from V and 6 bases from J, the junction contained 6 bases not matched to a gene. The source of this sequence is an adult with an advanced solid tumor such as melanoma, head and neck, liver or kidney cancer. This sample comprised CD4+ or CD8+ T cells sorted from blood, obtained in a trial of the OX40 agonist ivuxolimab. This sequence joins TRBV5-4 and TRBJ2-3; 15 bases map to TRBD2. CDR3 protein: CASSPGLAGGRDTQYF. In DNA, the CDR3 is TGTGCCAGCAGCCCGGGACTAGCGGGGGGTAGGGATACGCAGTATTTT.